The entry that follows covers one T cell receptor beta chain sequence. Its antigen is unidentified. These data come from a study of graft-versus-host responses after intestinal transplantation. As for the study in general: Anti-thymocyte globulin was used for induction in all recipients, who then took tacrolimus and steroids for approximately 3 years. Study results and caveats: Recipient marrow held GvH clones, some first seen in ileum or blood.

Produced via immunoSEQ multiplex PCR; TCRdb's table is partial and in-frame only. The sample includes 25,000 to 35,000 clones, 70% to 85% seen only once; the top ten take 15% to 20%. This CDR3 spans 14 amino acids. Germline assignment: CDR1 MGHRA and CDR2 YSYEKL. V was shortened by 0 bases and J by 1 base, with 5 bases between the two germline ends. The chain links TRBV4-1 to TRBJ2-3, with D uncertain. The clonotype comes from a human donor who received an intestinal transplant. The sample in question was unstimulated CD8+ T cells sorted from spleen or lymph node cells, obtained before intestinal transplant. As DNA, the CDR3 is TGCGCCAGCAGCCAAGATCGGGGCACAGATACGCAGTATTTT. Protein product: CASSQDRGTDTQYF.